This T cell receptor (beta chain) emerged from a study of T cell responses to AZD1222 COVID-19 vaccine. Notes on the study in general: Donors in the cohort were predominantly white British and more often female, and clonal diversity was possibly underestimated. Nearly half of spike-specific TCRs reportedly go after variant regions that carry no mutations.

Profiled with immunoSEQ multiplex PCR; TCRdb holds only in-frame clones, not every one. The sample totals over 130,000 clones. Looked up from germline, CDR1 is MGHRA and CDR2 is YSYEKL. The CDR3 extends over 16 amino acids. With 4 bases clipped from V and 1 base from J, the junction kept 5 bases outside the gene matches. Points on this clone: Its antigen is unidentified.

The gene calls are TRBV4-1 and TRBJ1-1; 11 nucleotides line up with TRBD1. Material: peripheral blood. The TCR comes from an adult in good health. CDR3 residues: CASSPGQGAQNTEAFF. The CDR3 nucleotides read TGCGCCAGCAGCCCCGGACAGGGGGCACAGAACACTGAAGCTTTCTTT.